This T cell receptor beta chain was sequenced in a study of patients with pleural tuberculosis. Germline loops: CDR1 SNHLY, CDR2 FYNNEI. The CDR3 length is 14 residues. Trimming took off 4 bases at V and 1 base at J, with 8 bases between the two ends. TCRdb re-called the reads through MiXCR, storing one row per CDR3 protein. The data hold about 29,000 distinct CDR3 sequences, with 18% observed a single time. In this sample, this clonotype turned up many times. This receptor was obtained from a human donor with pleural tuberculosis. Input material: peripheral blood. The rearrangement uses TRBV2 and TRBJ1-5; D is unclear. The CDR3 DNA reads TGTGCCAGCAGTGGGGCGGTCAGCAATCAGCCCCAGCATTTT. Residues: CASSGAVSNQPQHF.